This T cell receptor (beta chain) was documented in a study of cytomegalovirus exposure and HLA in healthy donors. General study results and limits: A previous analysis found most TCR beta V segments productive roughly 87% or roughly 30% of the time.

This clone was observed a handful of times. Antigen specificity is unknown. CDR1 is MNHEY and CDR2 is SVGAGI in the germline V gene. Trimming removed 6 bases at V and 9 bases at J, with 17 bases between. CDR3 length equals 13 residues. Use of 60 Vbeta and 13 Jbeta primers characterized the PCR. Sequenced by immunoSEQ multiplex PCR; TCRdb stores in-frame clones only, minus some. The repertoire includes some 54,000 clones, over 70% of them detected once, and about 3% sits in the top ten. Healthy people donating bone marrow made up the donors. The rearrangement uses TRBV6-5 and TRBJ1-1; D is uncertain. The sample taken for sequencing was PBMCs. The TCR sequence derives from a young man in good health and CMV-seronegative. The CDR3 region is CASRLQATSKAFF. The CDR3 coding sequence is TGTGCCAGCAGACTACAAGCAACGAGCAAAGCTTTCTTT.